This T cell receptor beta chain was observed in a study of shared clonotypes between healthy human individuals. The study's findings and limits: Rarefaction demonstrated incomplete sorted-subset sequencing despite large depth.

V lost 2 bases, J lost 0 bases, and 14 bases lay in between. CDR3 length: 16 residues. Germline CDR1 reads MNHEY; CDR2 reads SVGAGI. Clones were read by immunoSEQ multiplex PCR, and TCRdb kept only the in-frame ones, dropping some. The sample includes 2 million to 2.5 million clones, approximately 95% of them seen just once. Turning to this clone: Its target is not known.

This TCR was sampled from a young man in good health. Material for sequencing was naive CD4+ T cells sorted from blood. Subset specified: CD45RA+ positively selected. The rearrangement uses TRBV6-5 and TRBJ2-7; TRBD2 might be the D (6 bases). The CDR3 bases are TGTGCCAGCAGTTACGCGGGGAACCCAAGCTCCTACGAGCAGTACTTC. Amino acid sequence: CASSYAGNPSSYEQYF.